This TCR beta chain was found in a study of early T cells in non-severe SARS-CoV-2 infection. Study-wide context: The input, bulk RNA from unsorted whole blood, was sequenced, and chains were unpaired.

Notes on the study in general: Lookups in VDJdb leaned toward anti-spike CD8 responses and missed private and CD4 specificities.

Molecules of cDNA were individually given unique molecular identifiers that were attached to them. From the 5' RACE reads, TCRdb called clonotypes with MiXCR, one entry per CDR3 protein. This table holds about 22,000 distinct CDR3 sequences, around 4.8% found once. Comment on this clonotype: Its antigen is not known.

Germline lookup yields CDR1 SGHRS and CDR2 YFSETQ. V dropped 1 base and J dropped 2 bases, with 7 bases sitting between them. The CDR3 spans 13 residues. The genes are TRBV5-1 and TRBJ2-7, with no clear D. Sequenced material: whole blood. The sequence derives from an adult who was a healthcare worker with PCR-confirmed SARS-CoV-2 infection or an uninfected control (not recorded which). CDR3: CASSLMGTYEQYF. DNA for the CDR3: TGCGCCAGCAGCTTGATGGGTACCTACGAGCAGTACTTC.